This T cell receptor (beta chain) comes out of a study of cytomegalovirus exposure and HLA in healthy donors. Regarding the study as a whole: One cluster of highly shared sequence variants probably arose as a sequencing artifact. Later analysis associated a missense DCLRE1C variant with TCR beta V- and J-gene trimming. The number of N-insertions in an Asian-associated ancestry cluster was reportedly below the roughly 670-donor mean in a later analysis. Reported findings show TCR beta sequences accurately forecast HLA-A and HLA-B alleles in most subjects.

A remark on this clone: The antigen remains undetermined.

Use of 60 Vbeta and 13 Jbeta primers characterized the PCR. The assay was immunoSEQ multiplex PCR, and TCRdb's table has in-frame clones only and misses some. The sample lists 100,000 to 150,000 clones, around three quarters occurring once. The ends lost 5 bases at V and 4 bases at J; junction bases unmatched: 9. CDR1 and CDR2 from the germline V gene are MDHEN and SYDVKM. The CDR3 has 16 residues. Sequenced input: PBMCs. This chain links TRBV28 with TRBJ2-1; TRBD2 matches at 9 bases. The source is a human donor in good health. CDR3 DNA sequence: TGTGCCAGCAGTCTCGGGGGGGCGGGAGGGTACAATGAGCAGTTCTTC. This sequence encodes CASSLGGAGGYNEQFF.